The source of this TCR beta chain is a study of cytomegalovirus exposure and HLA in healthy donors. Study-level background: A preliminary data release comprised around 85 million unique TCRs obtained from HLA-typed donors.

Study-level results: Trimming of TCR beta V- and J-genes showed a link, identified in a later analysis, to a missense DCLRE1C variant. The study listed under 200 cytomegalovirus-associated TCR beta chains.

V lost 8 bases, J lost 2 bases, and 10 bases lay in between. This CDR3 is 12 amino acids long. CDR1 is SEHNR and CDR2 is FQNEAQ in the germline V gene (reference sequence). Nominally healthy donors were sampled, though unrecorded immune exposures were likely. In the case of this clone: Its target is not known.

PCR used 60 Vbeta primers and 13 Jbeta primers. Generated by immunoSEQ multiplex PCR, the TCRdb table keeps only in-frame clones and is missing some. The sample shows 110,000 to 150,000 clones, approximately 80% of them seen only once. This sequence was found in a woman aged 45-65 years in good health and CMV-seropositive. Sequenced material: PBMCs. The chain links TRBV7-9 to TRBJ2-7; possibly TRBD2 for D (6 bases). This CDR3 reads CASGAGTYEQYF. The CDR3 DNA reads as TGTGCCAGCGGGGCGGGGACCTACGAGCAGTACTTC.